This TCR beta chain stems from a study of CD8 T cells in Susac syndrome. CDR1 is MDHEN and CDR2 is SYDVKM in the germline V gene. V was shortened by 5 bases and J by 4 bases, with 11 bases between the two germline ends. The CDR3 runs to 13 residues. The controls, all healthy donors, were matched for age and sex. Negative isolation was used for CD8+ and CD4+ T cells, and FACS enrichment was applied to TEMRA cells. RNA totalling roughly 0.5 to 1 ug underwent reverse transcription with random hexamers. Coverage of TCR beta CDR3 amplification by immunoSEQ multiplex PCR extended to 54 Vbeta and 13 Jbeta. MiXCR was run by TCRdb on the immunoSEQ multiplex PCR reads, yielding one entry per CDR3 protein. Of about 140,000 distinct CDR3 sequences listed, approximately 93% are singletons.

The chain uses TRBV28 and TRBJ1-1; D is unclear. The sample taken for sequencing was CD8+ T cells from PBMCs. This receptor was obtained from a human donor in good health. The CDR3 is CASSQLWGTEAFF. The CDR3 nucleotides read TGTGCCAGCAGTCAGTTGTGGGGCACTGAAGCTTTCTTT.